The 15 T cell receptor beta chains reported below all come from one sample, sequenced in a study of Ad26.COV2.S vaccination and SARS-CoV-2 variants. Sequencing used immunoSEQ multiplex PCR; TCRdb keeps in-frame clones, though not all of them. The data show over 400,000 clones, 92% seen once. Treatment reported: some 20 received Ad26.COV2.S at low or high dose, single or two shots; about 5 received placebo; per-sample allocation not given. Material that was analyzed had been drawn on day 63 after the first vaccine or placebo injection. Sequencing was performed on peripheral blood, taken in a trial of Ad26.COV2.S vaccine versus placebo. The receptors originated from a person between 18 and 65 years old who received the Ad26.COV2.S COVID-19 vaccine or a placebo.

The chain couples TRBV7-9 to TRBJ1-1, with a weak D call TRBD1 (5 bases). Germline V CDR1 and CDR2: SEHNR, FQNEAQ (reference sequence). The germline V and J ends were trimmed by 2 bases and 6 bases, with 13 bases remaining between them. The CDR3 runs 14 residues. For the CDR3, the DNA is TGTGCCAGCAGCTTAACAGGTGCTCTCTCTGAAGCTTTCTTT. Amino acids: CASSLTGALSEAFF.

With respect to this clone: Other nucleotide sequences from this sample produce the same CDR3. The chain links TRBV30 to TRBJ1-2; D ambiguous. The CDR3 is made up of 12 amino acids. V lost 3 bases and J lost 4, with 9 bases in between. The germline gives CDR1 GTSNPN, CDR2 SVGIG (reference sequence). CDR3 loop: CAWSPGGYGYTF. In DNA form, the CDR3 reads TGTGCCTGGAGCCCCGGTGGCTATGGCTACACCTTC. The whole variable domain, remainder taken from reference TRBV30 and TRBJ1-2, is SQTIHQWPATLVQPVGSPLSLECTVEGTSNPNLYWYRQAAGRGLQLLFYSVGIGQISSEVPQNLSASRPQDRQFILSSKKLLLSDSGFYLCAWSPGGYGYTFGSGTRLTVV.

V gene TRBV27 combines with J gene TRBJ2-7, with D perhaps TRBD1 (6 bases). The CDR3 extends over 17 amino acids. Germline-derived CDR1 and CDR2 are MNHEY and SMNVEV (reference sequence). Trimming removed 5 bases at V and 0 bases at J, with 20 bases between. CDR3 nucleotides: TGTGCCAGCAGTCCCCGGACAGCTCCGACCACCTCCTACGAGCAGTACTTC. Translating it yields CASSPRTAPTTSYEQYF.

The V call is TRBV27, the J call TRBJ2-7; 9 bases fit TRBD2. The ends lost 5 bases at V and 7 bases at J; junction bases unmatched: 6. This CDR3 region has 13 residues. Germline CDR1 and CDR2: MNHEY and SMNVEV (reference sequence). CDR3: CASSTAGGEEQYF. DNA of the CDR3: TGTGCCAGCAGTACTGCGGGAGGGGAAGAGCAGTACTTC.

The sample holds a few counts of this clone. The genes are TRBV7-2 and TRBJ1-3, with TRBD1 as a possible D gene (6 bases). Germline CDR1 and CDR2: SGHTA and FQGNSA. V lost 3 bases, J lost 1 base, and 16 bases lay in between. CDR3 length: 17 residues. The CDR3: CASSFQPGASSGNTIYF. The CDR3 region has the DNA TGTGCCAGCAGCTTCCAACCAGGGGCGAGTTCTGGAAACACCATATATTTT.

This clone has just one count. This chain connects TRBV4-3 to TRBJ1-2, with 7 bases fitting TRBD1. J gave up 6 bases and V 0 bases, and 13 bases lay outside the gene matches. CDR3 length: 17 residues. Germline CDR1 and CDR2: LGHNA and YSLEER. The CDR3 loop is CASSQEKHRGPLDGYTF. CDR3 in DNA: TGCGCCAGCAGCCAAGAAAAACACAGGGGTCCCCTTGATGGCTACACCTTC.

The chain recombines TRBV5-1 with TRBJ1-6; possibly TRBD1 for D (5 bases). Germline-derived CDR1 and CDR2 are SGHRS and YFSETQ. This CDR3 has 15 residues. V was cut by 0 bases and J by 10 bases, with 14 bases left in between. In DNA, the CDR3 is TGCGCCAGCAGCTTGGATGCGCAGGGAAGATCACCCCTCCACTTT. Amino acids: CASSLDAQGRSPLHF.

CDR3 protein: CASSSRGGLNTEAFF. The CDR3, as DNA: TGTGCCAGCAGCTCTAGGGGGGGGCTGAACACTGAAGCTTTCTTT. The rearrangement links TRBV7-8 to TRBJ1-1, with D possibly matching TRBD1 (6 bases). V lost 4 bases, J lost 0 bases, and 12 bases lay in between. The CDR3 length is 15 residues. From germline, CDR1 is SGHVS and CDR2 FQNEAQ.

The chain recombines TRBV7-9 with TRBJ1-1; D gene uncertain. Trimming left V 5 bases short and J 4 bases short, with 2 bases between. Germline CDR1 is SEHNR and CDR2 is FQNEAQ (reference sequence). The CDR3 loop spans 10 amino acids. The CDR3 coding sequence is TGTGCCAGCAGCCTCACTGAAGCTTTCTTT. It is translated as CASSLTEAFF.

This CDR3 reads CASSQVSGSYNSPLHF. CDR3 bases: TGTGCCAGCAGCCAAGTCTCCGGGAGCTATAATTCACCCCTCCACTTT. The V and J genes are TRBV3-1 (or the pseudogene TRBV3-2) and TRBJ1-6; D not resolved. The CDR3 runs to 16 residues. Per the germline V gene, CDR1 is LGHDT and CDR2 is YNNKEL (reference sequence). V lost 1 base and J 3 bases, leaving 10 bases between the germline ends.

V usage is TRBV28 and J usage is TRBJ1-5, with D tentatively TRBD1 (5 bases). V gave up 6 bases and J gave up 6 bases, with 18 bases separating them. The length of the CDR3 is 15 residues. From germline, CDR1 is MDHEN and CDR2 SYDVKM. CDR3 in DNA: TGTGCCAGCAGCGATGGTCCCTGGGGACGTCAGCCCCAGCATTTT. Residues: CASSDGPWGRQPQHF.

The CDR3 here is CASSITGGLYTF. The DNA for the CDR3 is TGTGCCAGTAGTATCACCGGAGGTCTCTACACCTTC. The V and J genes are TRBV19 and TRBJ1-2; D gene ambiguous. V lost 3 bases and J lost 10, with 12 bases in between. CDR3 size: 12 residues. Germline CDR1 is LNHDA and CDR2 is SQIVND (reference sequence). The entire variable domain, with the rest obtained from reference TRBV19 and TRBJ1-2, is as follows: DGGITQSPKYLFRKEGQNVTLSCEQNLNHDAMYWYRQDPGQGLRLIYYSQIVNDFQKGDIAEGYSVSREKKESFPLTVTSAQKNPTAFYLCASSITGGLYTFGSGTRLTVV.

The CDR3 loop is CASSLAGTGYTEAFF. The CDR3 DNA sequence: TGCGCCAGCAGCCTGGCAGGGACGGGGTACACTGAAGCTTTCTTT. V usage is TRBV5-1 and J usage is TRBJ1-1, with a weak D call TRBD1 (5 bases). V was cut by 4 bases and J by 3 bases, with 16 bases left in between. Per germline, CDR1 SGHRS and CDR2 YFSETQ. The CDR3 length is 15 residues. The full variable domain, its missing parts supplied by reference TRBV5-1 and TRBJ1-1, is KAGVTQTPRYLIKTRGQQVTLSCSPISGHRSVSWYQQTPGQGLQFLFEYFSETQRNKGNFPGRFSGRQFSNSRSEMNVSTLELGDSALYLCASSLAGTGYTEAFFGQGTRLTVV.

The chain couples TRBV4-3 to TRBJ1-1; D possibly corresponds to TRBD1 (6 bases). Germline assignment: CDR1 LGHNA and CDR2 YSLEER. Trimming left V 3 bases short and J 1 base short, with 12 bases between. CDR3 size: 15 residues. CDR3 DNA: TGCGCCAGCAGCCACCCGGGACACCCGAACACTGAAGCTTTCTTT. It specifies CASSHPGHPNTEAFF.

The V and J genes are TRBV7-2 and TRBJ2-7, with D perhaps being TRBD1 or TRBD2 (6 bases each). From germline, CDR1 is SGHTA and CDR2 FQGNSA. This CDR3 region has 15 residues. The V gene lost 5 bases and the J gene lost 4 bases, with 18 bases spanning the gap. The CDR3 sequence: CASSPGGGRVYEQYF. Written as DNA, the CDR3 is TGTGCCAGCAGCCCGGGTGGGGGGCGAGTTTACGAGCAGTACTTC.